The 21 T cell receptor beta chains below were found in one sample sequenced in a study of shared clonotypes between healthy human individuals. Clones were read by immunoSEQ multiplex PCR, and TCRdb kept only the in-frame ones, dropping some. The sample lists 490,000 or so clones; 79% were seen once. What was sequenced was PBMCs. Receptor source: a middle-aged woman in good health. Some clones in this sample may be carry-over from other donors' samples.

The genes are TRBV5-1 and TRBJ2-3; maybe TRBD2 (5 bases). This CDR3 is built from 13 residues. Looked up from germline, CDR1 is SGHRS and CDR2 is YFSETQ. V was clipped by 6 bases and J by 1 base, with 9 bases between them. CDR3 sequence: CASKDSGTDTQYF. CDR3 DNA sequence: TGCGCCAGCAAGGATAGCGGCACAGATACGCAGTATTTT.

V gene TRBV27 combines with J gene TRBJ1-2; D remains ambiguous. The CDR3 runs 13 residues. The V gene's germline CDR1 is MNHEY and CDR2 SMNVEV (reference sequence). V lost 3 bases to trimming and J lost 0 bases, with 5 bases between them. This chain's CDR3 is CASSFSTNYGYTF. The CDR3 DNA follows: TGTGCCAGCAGTTTTTCAACTAACTATGGCTACACCTTC.

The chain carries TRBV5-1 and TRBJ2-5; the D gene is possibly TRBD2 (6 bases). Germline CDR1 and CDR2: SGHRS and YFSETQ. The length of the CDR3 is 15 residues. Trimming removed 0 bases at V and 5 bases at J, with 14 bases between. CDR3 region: CASSLEASVLETQYF. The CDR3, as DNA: TGCGCCAGCAGCTTGGAGGCTAGCGTTCTGGAGACCCAGTACTTC.

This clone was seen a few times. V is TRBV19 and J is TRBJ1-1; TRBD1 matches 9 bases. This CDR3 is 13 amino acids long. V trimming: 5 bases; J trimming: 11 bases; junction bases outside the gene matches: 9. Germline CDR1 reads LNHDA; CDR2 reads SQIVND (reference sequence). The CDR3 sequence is CASSLGQGTKAFF. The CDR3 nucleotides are TGTGCCAGTAGTCTAGGACAGGGGACTAAGGCTTTCTTT.

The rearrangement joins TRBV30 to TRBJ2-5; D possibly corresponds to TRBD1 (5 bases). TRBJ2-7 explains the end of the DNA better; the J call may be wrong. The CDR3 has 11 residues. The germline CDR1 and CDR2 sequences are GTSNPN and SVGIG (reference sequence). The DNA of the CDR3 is TGTGCCTGGAGCCAAGACAGCGAGCAGTACTTC. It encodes CAWSQDSEQYF.

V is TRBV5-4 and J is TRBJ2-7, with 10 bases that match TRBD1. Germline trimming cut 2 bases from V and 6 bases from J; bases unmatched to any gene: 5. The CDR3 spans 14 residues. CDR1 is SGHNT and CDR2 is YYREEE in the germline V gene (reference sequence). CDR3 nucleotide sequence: TGTGCCAGCAGCTTTGAGGGACAGGGGCGCGAGCAGTACTTC. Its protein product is CASSFEGQGREQYF.

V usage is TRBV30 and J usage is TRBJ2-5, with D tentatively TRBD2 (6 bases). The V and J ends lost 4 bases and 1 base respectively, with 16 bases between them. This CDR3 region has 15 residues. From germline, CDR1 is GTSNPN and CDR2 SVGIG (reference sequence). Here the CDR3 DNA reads TGTGCCTGGAATGGGAGGCCCGGGGGCCAAGAGACCCAGTACTTC. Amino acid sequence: CAWNGRPGGQETQYF.

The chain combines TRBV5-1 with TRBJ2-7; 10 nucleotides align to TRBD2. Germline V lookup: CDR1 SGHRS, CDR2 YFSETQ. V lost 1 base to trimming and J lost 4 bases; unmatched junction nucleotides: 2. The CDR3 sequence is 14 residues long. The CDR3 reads CASSLTSGIYEQYF. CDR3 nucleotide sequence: TGCGCCAGCAGCTTGACTAGCGGGATTTACGAGCAGTACTTC.

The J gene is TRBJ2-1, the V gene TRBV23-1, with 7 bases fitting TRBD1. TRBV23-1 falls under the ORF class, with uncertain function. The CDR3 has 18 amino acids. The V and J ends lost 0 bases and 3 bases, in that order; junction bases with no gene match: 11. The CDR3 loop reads CASSQSRNTGAGYNEQFF. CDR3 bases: TGCGCCAGCAGTCAATCGAGGAATACAGGGGCCGGCTACAATGAGCAGTTCTTC.

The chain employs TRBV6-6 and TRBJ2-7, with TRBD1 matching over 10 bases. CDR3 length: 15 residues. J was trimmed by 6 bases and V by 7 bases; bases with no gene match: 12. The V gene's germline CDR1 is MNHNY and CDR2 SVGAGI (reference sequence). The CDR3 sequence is CASNLRGQGISEQYF. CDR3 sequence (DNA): TGTGCCAGCAACCTCCGGGGACAGGGGATCTCCGAGCAGTACTTC.

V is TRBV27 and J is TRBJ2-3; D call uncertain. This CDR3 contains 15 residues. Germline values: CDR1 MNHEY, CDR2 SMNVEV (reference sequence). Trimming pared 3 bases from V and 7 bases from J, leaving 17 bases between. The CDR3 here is CASSFDTSILHTQYF. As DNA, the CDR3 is TGTGCCAGCAGTTTCGACACCTCTATCCTTCATACGCAGTATTTT.

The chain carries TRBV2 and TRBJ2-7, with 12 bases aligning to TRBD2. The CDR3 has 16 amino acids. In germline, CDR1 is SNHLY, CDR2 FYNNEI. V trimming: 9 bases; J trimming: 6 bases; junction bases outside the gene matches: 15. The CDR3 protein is CASAGLAGGLLSEQYF. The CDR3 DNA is TGTGCCAGTGCAGGGCTAGCGGGAGGGCTTTTATCCGAGCAGTACTTC.

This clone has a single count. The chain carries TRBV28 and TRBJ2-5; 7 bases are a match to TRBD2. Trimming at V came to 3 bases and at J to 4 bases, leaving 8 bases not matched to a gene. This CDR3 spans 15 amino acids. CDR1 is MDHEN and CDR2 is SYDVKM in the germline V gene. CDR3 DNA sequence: TGTGCCAGCAGTTTGCGCGGGAGAGGTTTAGAGACCCAGTACTTC. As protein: CASSLRGRGLETQYF.

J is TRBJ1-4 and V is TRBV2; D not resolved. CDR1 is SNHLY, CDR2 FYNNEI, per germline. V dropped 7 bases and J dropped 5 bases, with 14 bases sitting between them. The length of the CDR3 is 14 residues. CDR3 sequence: CASTMRPRNEKLFF. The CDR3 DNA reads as TGTGCCAGCACTATGCGGCCCCGAAATGAAAAACTGTTTTTT.

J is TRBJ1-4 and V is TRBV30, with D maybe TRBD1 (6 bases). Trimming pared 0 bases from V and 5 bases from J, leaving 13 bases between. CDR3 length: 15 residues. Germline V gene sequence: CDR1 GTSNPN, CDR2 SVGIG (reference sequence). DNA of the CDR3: TGTGCCTGGAGTGTACCGACAGGAGGGAATGAAAAACTGTTTTTT. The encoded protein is CAWSVPTGGNEKLFF.

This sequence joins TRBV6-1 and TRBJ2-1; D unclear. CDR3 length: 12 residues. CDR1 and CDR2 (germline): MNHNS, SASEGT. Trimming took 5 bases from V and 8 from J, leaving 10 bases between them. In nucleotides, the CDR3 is TGTGCCAGCAGTCTGCTTGACGATGAGCAGTTCTTC. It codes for CASSLLDDEQFF.

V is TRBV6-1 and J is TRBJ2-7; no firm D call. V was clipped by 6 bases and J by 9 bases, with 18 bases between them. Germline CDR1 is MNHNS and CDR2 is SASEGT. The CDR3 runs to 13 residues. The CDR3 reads CASRNGRTVGQYF. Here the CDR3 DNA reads TGTGCCAGCAGGAACGGCCGTACGGTCGGGCAGTACTTC.

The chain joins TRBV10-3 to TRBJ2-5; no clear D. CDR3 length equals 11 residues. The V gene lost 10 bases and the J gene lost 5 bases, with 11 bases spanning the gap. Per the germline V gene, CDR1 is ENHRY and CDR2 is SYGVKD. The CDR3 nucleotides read TGTGCCAGCAGCAAAGGGGAGACCCAGTACTTC. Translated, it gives CASSKGETQYF.

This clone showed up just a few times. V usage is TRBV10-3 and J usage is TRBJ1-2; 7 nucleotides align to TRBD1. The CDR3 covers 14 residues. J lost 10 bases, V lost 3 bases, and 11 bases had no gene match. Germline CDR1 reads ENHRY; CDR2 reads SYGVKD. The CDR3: CAISDPRGTAHYTF. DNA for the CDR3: TGTGCCATCAGTGACCCGCGTGGGACAGCTCACTACACCTTC.

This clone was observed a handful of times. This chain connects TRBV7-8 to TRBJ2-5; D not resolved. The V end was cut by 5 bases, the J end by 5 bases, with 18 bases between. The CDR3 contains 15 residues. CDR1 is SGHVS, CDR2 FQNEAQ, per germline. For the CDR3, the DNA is TGTGCCAGCAGCCAGGACGCAGGAGAAGGGGAGACCCAGTACTTC. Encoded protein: CASSQDAGEGETQYF.

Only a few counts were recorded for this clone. This CDR3 is CASSLLGAYAEAFF. The DNA of the CDR3 is TGTGCCAGCAGTTTGTTAGGGGCGTACGCTGAAGCTTTCTTT. This sequence joins TRBV28 and TRBJ1-1; D perhaps matches TRBD1 (5 bases). The CDR3 has 14 residues. V was trimmed by 3 bases and J by 6 bases, leaving 14 bases between them. CDR1 is MDHEN and CDR2 is SYDVKM in the germline V gene.